A single sample is the source of the 12 T cell receptor beta chains below, sequenced in a study of blood T cell repertoires in COVID-19. Here immunoSEQ multiplex PCR was the method, and the copy in TCRdb shows in-frame clones only, minus some. The table has 65,000 to 90,000 clones, approximately 83% seen once. The sequencing sample was made of peripheral blood. These receptor sequences come from a woman aged 60-75 years with acute or convalescent COVID-19.

The chain combines TRBV25-1 with TRBJ1-6; tentative D call: TRBD1 (6 bases). The CDR3 contains 14 residues. Trimming left V 1 base short and J 9 bases short, with 10 bases between. Germline V gene sequence: CDR1 MGHDK, CDR2 SYGVNS. The CDR3 region is CASSESQGRSPLHF. CDR3 nucleotides: TGTGCCAGCAGTGAATCCCAGGGGCGTTCACCCCTCCACTTT.

V gene TRBV6-5 combines with J gene TRBJ2-5, with TRBD1 identical over 9 bases. The germline CDR1 and CDR2 sequences are MNHEY and SVGAGI. The CDR3 covers 15 residues. With V trimmed by 6 bases and J by 2 bases, 7 bases remained unmatched. CDR3 bases: TGTGCCAGCAGAAAGGACAGGGGACCTCAAGAGACCCAGTACTTC. As protein: CASRKDRGPQETQYF.

The V gene is TRBV19, the J gene TRBJ1-2; D gene ambiguous. The CDR3 is made up of 14 amino acids. Looked up from germline, CDR1 is LNHDA and CDR2 is SQIVND (reference sequence). Trimming removed 7 bases from V and 8 bases from J, with 20 bases in between. As DNA, the CDR3 is TGTGCCAGTAATCAGGTGTTTGAGGGTCACGGCTACACCTTC. Residues: CASNQVFEGHGYTF. The full variable domain, completed using reference TRBV19 and TRBJ1-2, is DGGITQSPKYLFRKEGQNVTLSCEQNLNHDAMYWYRQDPGQGLRLIYYSQIVNDFQKGDIAEGYSVSREKKESFPLTVTSAQKNPTAFYLCASNQVFEGHGYTFGSGTRLTVV.

The chain uses TRBV14 and TRBJ1-1; D not certain. There are 14 residues in the CDR3. V was trimmed by 1 base and J by 7 bases, leaving 13 bases between them. Germline CDR1 and CDR2: SGHDN and FVKESK. The CDR3 nucleotides read TGTGCCAGCAGCCAAGGAGGGTTTGATAGTGAAGCTTTCTTT. As protein: CASSQGGFDSEAFF.

CDR3 sequence (DNA): TGCGCCAGCAGCCCTTCTAGGACAGGGTACAATGAGCAGTTCTTC. Translation: CASSPSRTGYNEQFF. This chain joins TRBV5-1 and TRBJ2-1; 8 bases match TRBD1. The CDR3 runs to 15 residues. CDR1 and CDR2 from the germline V gene are SGHRS and YFSETQ. Germline trimming cut 4 bases from V and 4 bases from J; bases unmatched to any gene: 7.

This chain links TRBV6-6 with TRBJ2-2, with D tentatively TRBD1 (6 bases). The CDR3 is made up of 15 amino acids. Per germline, CDR1 MNHNY and CDR2 SVGAGI (reference sequence). Trimming shortened V by 6 bases and J by 1 base, and 12 bases separated the two germline ends. As DNA, the CDR3 is TGTGCCAGCAGGTCACTGACAGGGAACACCGGGGAGCTGTTTTTT. It encodes CASRSLTGNTGELFF.

The CDR3 spells CASLGQGTYGYTF. The CDR3, as DNA: TGTGCCAGCTTGGGACAGGGGACCTATGGCTACACCTTC. This chain uses TRBV27 with TRBJ1-2, with TRBD1 identical over 10 bases. Germline lookup yields CDR1 MNHEY and CDR2 SMNVEV (reference sequence). V gave up 8 bases and J gave up 4 bases; unmatched junction bases: 4. This CDR3 has 13 amino acids.

The genes are TRBV18 and TRBJ2-3, with 10 bases identical to TRBD2. Germline CDR1 is KGHSH and CDR2 is LQKENI. The CDR3 is 17 residues long. The ends lost 0 bases at V and 5 bases at J; junction bases unmatched: 8. Here the CDR3 reads CASSPPGSGGAQDTQYF. Written as DNA, the CDR3 is TGTGCCAGCTCACCACCGGGGAGCGGGGGGGCACAAGATACGCAGTATTTT.

V gene TRBV7-3 combines with J gene TRBJ2-1, with D possibly being TRBD2 (5 bases). Germline V gene data show CDR1 as SGHTA and CDR2 as FQGTGA. V dropped 1 base and J dropped 10 bases, with 17 bases sitting between them. The CDR3 extends over 15 amino acids. CDR3 residues: CASSLIRGQSEEQFF. The CDR3 bases are TGTGCCAGCAGCTTAATTAGAGGGCAGTCGGAGGAGCAGTTCTTC.

The genes are TRBV21-1 and TRBJ1-5; TRBD1 was called by the table and not checked on the DNA. TRBV21-1 is designated a pseudogene. The CDR3 is 13 amino acids. In DNA, the CDR3 is TGTGCCAGCCGACAGGGGAAGGGTCAGCCCCAGCATTTT. Translated: CASRQGKGQPQHF.

The chain has TRBV13 and TRBJ1-3, with D uncertain. The CDR3 has 15 amino acids. Germline CDR1 and CDR2: PRHDT and FYEKMQ (reference sequence). V was clipped by 3 bases and J by 4 bases, with 13 bases between them. CDR3 in DNA: TGTGCCAGCAGCTTCACCCCTGACTTAGGAAACACCATATATTTT. Amino acids: CASSFTPDLGNTIYF.

This sequence joins TRBV18 and TRBJ1-1; the match to TRBD1 covers 7 bases. Germline V CDR1 and CDR2: KGHSH, LQKENI. V was pared by 3 bases and J by 2 bases, with 6 bases of the junction left unmatched. The CDR3 runs to 15 residues. CDR3 in DNA: TGTGCCAGCTCACCCAGGACAGGCCCTAACACTGAAGCTTTCTTT. Amino acids: CASSPRTGPNTEAFF.